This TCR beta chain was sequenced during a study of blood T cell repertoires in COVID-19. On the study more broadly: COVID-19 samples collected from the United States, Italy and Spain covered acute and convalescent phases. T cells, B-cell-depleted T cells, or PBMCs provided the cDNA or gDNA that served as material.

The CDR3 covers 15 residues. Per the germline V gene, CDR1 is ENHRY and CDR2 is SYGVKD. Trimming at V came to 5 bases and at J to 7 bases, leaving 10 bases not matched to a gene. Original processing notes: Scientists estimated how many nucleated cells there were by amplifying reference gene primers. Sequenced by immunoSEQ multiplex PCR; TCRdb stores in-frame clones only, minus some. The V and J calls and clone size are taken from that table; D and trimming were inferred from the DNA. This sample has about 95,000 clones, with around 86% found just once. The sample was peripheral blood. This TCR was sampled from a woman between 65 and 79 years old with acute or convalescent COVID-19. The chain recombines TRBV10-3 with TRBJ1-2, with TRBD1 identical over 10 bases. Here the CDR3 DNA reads TGTGCCATCAGTCCGACAGGGGGCGTACCTGGTGGCTACACCTTC. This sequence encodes CAISPTGGVPGGYTF.